A selection of T cell receptor beta chains follows, all from one sample in a study of naive and memory T cell subsets. TCRdb re-derived calls from the UMI-ligation and nested PCR reads in MiXCR, one entry per CDR3 protein. The repertoire holds about 90,000 distinct CDR3 sequences, about 11% seen once, with around 0.13% in the top ten. What was sequenced was naive CD4+ T cells from blood. The receptors shown here come from a human donor in good health. Each CDR3 is given with its conserved first and last residue. D genes are given only for firm matches. Clone size is given for some rows only: seen once, a few or many times, or a class if the clone is expanded.

>TRBV19|.|TRBJ1-4|.
CASNRNVVAARNEKLFF
>TRBV24-1|.|TRBJ2-3|.
CATQKTGPASTDTQYF
>TRBV7-2|.|TRBJ1-6|.
CASSLQGDNSPLHF
>TRBV20-1|TRBD1|TRBJ2-3|many
CSARDRDTDTQYF
>TRBV2|TRBD2|TRBJ2-1|.
CASTAGEVNEQFF
>TRBV5-1|TRBD1|TRBJ2-1|.
CASSPTQGGQFF
>TRBV12-3/TRBV12-4|.|TRBJ2-3|.
CASRRSTDTQYF
>TRBV28|TRBD1|TRBJ2-7|.
CASSRAGTGMSEQYF
>TRBV18|.|TRBJ1-1|.
CASSPTTGVNTEAFF
>TRBV2|.|TRBJ1-5|.
CASSVTFNQPQHF